These T cell receptor beta chains were read from a single sample in a study of cytomegalovirus exposure and HLA in healthy donors. TCRdb's table, derived via immunoSEQ multiplex PCR, lists solely in-frame clones and lacks some. This sample has about 190,000 clones; almost 80% occur once, and the top ten carry about 1.5%. The sequenced sample consisted of PBMCs. All receptors derive from a woman younger than 35 in good health and CMV-seronegative. The CDR3 runs from the conserved cysteine through the conserved F or W. The order of the fields is V gene, J gene, clone size, CDR3 protein. Not all rows give a size; the values are once, few, many and, for expanded clones, a class.

TRBV30	TRBJ1-1	.	CAWIRTGGAFF
TRBV7-2	TRBJ1-2	.	CASSFGRGDYTF
TRBV7-9	TRBJ2-2	.	CASSTTGDTGELFF
TRBV30	TRBJ1-2	.	CAWSIGTGAYGYTF
TRBV11-3	TRBJ2-5	.	CASSSTGETQYF
TRBV4-2	TRBJ2-2	.	CASSHGDRGITGELFF
TRBV5-6	TRBJ1-2	.	CASSLVGQGLNYGYTF
TRBV7-9	TRBJ1-1	.	CASSLGRGAAEAFF
TRBV28	TRBJ1-2	.	CASGLQGQYGYTF
TRBV7-9	TRBJ1-6	.	CASSAPGDSPLHF
TRBV9	TRBJ1-2	.	CASSVNGVTYGYTF
TRBV11-3	TRBJ2-2	.	CASSLLNTGELFF
TRBV7-9	TRBJ1-6	.	CSSRVTGVSPLHF
TRBV7-9	TRBJ1-5	.	CASSQGYNQPQHF
TRBV19	TRBJ1-1	few	CASSIELGSVNTEAFF
TRBV29-1	TRBJ1-1	.	CSVERDRGLLSTEAFF
TRBV30	TRBJ2-1	.	CAWKGGRAYNEQFF
TRBV5-1	TRBJ1-6	.	CASSSDRTDSPLHF
TRBV4-1	TRBJ2-5	.	CASSSLSGRSGETQYF
TRBV14	TRBJ1-4	.	CASSQARGGTKLFF
TRBV10-1	TRBJ2-7	.	CAKETSGSPYEQYF
TRBV6-6	TRBJ2-6	once	CASSGGGANVLTF
TRBV6-5	TRBJ2-7	.	CASRTLAGVGHEQYF
TRBV27	TRBJ2-4	.	CASSLSLAKNIQYF
TRBV5-1	.	.	CASKGAGGQSSYEQYF
TRBV11-2	TRBJ1-5	.	CASSLIEGEDQPQHF
TRBV19	TRBJ1-2	.	CASSFPGQGGYGYTF
TRBV9	TRBJ2-1	.	CASSVAADLSYNEQFF
TRBV9	TRBJ2-5	.	CASSEGWRRETQYF
TRBV18	TRBJ2-7	.	CASSPPGTASEQYF
TRBV11-2	TRBJ1-1	.	CASSSHLANTEAFF
TRBV4-1	.	.	CASSQDPQVFYEQYF
TRBV28	TRBJ2-3	.	CASRQIGQGAADTQYF
TRBV28	TRBJ2-2	.	CASKFSTGELFF
TRBV7-8	TRBJ2-5	.	CASSSRLAAQETQYF
TRBV15	TRBJ1-1	once	CATRGGYLAEAFF
TRBV28	TRBJ1-4	.	CASSPRDRDGEKLFF
TRBV9	TRBJ2-1	.	CASSVGTSGYNEQFF
TRBV6-5	TRBJ1-1	.	CASSYSRNEAFF
TRBV5-1	TRBJ2-7	once	CASSLTSGSRYEQYF